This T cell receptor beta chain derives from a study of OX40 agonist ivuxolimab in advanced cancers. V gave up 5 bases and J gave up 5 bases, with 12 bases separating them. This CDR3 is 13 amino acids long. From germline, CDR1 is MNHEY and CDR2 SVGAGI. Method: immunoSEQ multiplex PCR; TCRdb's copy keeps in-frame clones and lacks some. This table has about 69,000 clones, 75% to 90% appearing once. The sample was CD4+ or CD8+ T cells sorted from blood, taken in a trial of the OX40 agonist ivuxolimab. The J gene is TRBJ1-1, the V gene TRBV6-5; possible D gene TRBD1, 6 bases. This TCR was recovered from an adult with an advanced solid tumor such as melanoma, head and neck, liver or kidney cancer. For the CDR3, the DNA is TGTGCCAGCAGTCACAGGGTTCAAACTGAAGCTTTCTTT. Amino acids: CASSHRVQTEAFF.